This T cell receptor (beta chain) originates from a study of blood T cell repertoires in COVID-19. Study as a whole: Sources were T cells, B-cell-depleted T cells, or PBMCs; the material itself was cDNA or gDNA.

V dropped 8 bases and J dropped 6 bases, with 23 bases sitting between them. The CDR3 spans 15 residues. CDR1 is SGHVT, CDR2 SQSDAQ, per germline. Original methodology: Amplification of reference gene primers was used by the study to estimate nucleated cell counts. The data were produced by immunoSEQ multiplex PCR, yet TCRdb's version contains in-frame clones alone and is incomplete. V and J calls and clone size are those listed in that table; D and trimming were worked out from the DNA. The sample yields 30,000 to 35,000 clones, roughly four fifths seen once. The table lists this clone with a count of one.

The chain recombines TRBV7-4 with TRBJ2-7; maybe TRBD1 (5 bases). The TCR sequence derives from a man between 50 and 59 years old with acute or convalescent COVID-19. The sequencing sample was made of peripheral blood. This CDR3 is CASGPFFGAVFEQYF. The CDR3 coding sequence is TGTGCCAGCGGACCATTTTTTGGGGCAGTTTTCGAGCAGTACTTC.